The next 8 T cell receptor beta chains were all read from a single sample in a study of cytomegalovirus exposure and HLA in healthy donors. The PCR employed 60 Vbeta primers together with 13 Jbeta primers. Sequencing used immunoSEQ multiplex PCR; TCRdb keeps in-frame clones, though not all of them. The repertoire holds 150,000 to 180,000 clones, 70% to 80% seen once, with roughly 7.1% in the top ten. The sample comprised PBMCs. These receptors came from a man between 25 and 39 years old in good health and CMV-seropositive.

The CDR3 loop is CASTLGASGYNEQFF. The CDR3 bases are TGTGCCAGTACCCTGGGGGCTAGCGGATACAATGAGCAGTTCTTC. The gene calls are TRBV19 and TRBJ2-1; the D gene is possibly TRBD2 (7 bases). Germline CDR1 and CDR2: LNHDA and SQIVND (reference sequence). The CDR3 is 15 residues long. The ends were cut back, 7 bases at V and 4 bases at J, with 17 bases in the middle.

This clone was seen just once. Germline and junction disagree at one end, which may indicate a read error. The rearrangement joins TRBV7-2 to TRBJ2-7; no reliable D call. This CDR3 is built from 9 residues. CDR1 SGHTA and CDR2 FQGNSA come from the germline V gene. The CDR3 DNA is TGTGCCAGCAGCTTAGATCAAGCCTTC. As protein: CASSLDQAF.

The CDR3 sequence is CASSPGWVSDYGYTF. The CDR3 nucleotides are TGTGCCAGCAGCCCGGGTTGGGTGAGCGACTATGGCTACACCTTC. The chain links TRBV2 to TRBJ1-2, with D unclear. The V and J ends lost 6 bases and 3 bases respectively, with 17 bases between them. The CDR3 contains 15 residues. CDR1 and CDR2 (germline): SNHLY, FYNNEI.

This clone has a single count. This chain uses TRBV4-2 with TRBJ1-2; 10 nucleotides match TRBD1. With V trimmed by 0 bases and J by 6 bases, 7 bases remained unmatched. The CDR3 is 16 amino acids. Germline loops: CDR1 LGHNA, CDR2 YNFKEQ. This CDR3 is CASSQDEGQGRDGYTF. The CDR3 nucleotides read TGTGCCAGCAGCCAAGACGAGGGACAGGGGAGGGATGGCTACACCTTC.

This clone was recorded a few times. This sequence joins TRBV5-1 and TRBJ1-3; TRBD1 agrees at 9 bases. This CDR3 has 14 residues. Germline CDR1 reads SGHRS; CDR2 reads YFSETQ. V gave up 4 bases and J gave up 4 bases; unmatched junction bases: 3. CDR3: CASSPGTGGNTIYF. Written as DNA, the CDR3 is TGCGCCAGCAGCCCCGGGACAGGGGGAAACACCATATATTTT. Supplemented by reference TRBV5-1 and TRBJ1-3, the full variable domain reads KAGVTQTPRYLIKTRGQQVTLSCSPISGHRSVSWYQQTPGQGLQFLFEYFSETQRNKGNFPGRFSGRQFSNSRSEMNVSTLELGDSALYLCASSPGTGGNTIYFGEGSWLTVV.

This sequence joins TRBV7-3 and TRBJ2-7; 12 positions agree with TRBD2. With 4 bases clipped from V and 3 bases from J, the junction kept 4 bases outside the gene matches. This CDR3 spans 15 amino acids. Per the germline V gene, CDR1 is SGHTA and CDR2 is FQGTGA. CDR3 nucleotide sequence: TGTGCCAGCAGCTCCGGACTAGCGGGACACTACGAGCAGTACTTC. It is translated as CASSSGLAGHYEQYF. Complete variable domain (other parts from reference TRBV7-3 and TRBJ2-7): GAGVSQTPSNKVTEKGKYVELRCDPISGHTALYWYRQSLGQGPEFLIYFQGTGAADDSGLPNDRFFAVRPEGSVSTLKIQRTERGDSAVYLCASSSGLAGHYEQYFGPGTRLTVT.

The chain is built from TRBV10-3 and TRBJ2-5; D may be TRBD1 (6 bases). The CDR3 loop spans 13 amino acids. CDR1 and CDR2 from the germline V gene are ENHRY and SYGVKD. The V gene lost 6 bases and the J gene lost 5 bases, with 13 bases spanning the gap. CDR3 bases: TGTGCCATCAGGGGGACATCAGGGGAGACCCAGTACTTC. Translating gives CAIRGTSGETQYF.

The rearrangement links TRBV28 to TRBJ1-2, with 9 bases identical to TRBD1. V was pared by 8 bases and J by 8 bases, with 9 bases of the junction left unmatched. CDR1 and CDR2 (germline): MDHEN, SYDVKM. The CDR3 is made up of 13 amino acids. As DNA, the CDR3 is TGTGCCAGCGGGACAGGGAGGTTGGGCGGCTACACCTTC. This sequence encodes CASGTGRLGGYTF.